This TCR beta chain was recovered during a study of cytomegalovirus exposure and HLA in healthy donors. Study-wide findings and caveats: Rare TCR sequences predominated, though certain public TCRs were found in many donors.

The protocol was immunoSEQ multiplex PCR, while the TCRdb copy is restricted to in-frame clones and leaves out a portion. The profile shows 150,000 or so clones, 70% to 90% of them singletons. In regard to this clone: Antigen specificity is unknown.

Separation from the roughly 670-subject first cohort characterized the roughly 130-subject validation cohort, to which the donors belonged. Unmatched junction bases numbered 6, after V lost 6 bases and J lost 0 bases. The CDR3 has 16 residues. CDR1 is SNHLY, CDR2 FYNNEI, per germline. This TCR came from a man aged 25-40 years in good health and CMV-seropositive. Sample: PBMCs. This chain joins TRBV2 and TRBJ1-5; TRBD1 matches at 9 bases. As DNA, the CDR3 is TGTGCCAGCAGAGCCGGGACAGGGAATAGCAATCAGCCCCAGCATTTT. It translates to CASRAGTGNSNQPQHF.